What follows is one T cell receptor beta chain and its context. Its antigen is unidentified. The data stem from a study of shared clonotypes between healthy human individuals. Study-level findings and limits: As a rule, naive subsets had a larger estimated richness than memory subsets.

Trimming cost V 6 bases and J 11 bases; bases outside gene matches: 29. The CDR3 runs 19 residues. Germline values: CDR1 SQVTM, CDR2 ANQGSEA. The authors loaded 200 ng DNA, 27,000 or so T cell genomes, into sorted-subset replicate PCRs. TCRdb keeps only in-frame clones here, not all; method: immunoSEQ multiplex PCR. The repertoire holds 550,000 to 700,000 clones, with roughly 72% as singletons. Adult donors, all healthy and HIV-negative, had no recent acute infections or vaccinations. Sequenced sample: memory CD4+ T cells sorted from blood. Subset here: CD45RA-negative fraction. This chain links TRBV29-1 with TRBJ2-1; 9 bases map to TRBD1. This receptor was taken from a woman under 40 in good health. The CDR3 DNA sequence: TGCAGCGTGCACAACAGGGGGCGAGGCGCGGACTATAATACAATGAAGCAGTTCTTC. Translating it yields CSVHNRGRGADYNTMKQFF.